This T cell receptor beta chain originates from a study of metastatic and nonmetastatic thyroid tumors. Study-wide context: Malignant and benign thyroid patients had repertoires compared in peripheral blood and tumor or nodule tissue. Study-wide results and caveats: Across blood and tumor, TCR beta diversity in malignant thyroid tumors was reportedly significantly higher than in benign nodules.

Among the patients, none had received any treatment before thyroid surgery. This CDR3 contains 15 residues. Germline-derived CDR1 and CDR2 are SEHNR and FQNEAQ (reference sequence). V lost 4 bases and J lost 0, with 12 bases in between. This clone was detected many times. Its cognate antigen is unknown. Authors' processing steps: A distant-metastasis classifier for papillary thyroid cancer was built using CDR3 differences across clinicopathological groups. TCRdb reprocessed the PCR reads via MiXCR. TCRdb, rather than the study authors, made the V and J calls. The sample includes some 13,000 clones, about an eighth of them seen just once.

V and J are TRBV7-9 and TRBJ1-1; D is ambiguous. Sequenced material: blood. This receptor was taken from a female donor with papillary thyroid cancer or a benign thyroid nodule (not recorded which). Some clones in this sample may be carry-over from other donors' samples. The CDR3: CASSSQRGLNTEAFF. The CDR3 DNA follows: TGTGCCAGCAGCTCCCAGAGAGGGTTGAACACTGAAGCTTTCTTT.